This T cell receptor beta chain is drawn from a study of T cell repertoires in cytomegalovirus infection. Study as a whole: Both a matching HLA type and CMV infection were indicated by public TCR beta signatures. Study results and limitations: Accumulated public TCR beta family frequency recognized individuals carrying CMV together with the relevant HLA.

This clonotype was seen only a few times. As yet, its antigen is unknown. One entry per CDR3 protein, called by TCRdb with MiXCR from the reads. The data show around 570,000 distinct CDR3 sequences, about 40% seen once. This CDR3 is 14 amino acids long. Germline V lookup: CDR1 SGHTA, CDR2 FQGNSA. The V gene lost 6 bases and the J gene lost 7 bases, with 13 bases spanning the gap. The sequences come from cultured PBMCs, collected from culture after CMV antigen stimulation. This chain links TRBV7-2 with TRBJ1-6, with D perhaps TRBD1 (5 bases). The receptor was derived from a human donor in good health (CMV status not recorded). Some clones in this sample may be carry-over from other donors' samples. This CDR3 is CASRNQAGNSPLHF. In DNA form, the CDR3 reads TGTGCCAGCAGAAACCAGGCAGGGAATTCACCCCTCCACTTT.